Reported below is one T cell receptor beta chain. Across 18 months, stable Graves' hyperthyroidism was marked by no progression to ophthalmopathy. For the diagnoses, clinical symptoms, serum thyroxine and TRAb, thyroid ultrasound and orbital computed tomography were used. The CDR3 regions of TCR beta were amplified from RNA transcripts. The HTBI set primed first-round TCR CDR3 RT-PCR. Using its own MiXCR run on the multiplex PCR reads, TCRdb lists one record per CDR3 protein. The table has hundreds of thousands of distinct CDR3 sequences, about 43% seen once. The data were taken from a study of T cells in Graves' hyperthyroidism and ophthalmopathy. Germline values: CDR1 SQVTM, CDR2 ANQGSEA. V was cut by 6 bases and J by 7 bases, with 12 bases left in between. The CDR3 loop spans 11 amino acids.

The sequence derives from a woman younger than 30 with Graves' hyperthyroidism. The chain employs TRBV29-1 and TRBJ1-2; D is possibly TRBD1 (5 bases). The sequenced sample consisted of peripheral blood or thyroid tissue (not recorded which). CDR3 region: CSVGGLAGYTF. The CDR3 nucleotides are TGCAGCGTGGGGGGACTAGCTGGCTACACCTTC.